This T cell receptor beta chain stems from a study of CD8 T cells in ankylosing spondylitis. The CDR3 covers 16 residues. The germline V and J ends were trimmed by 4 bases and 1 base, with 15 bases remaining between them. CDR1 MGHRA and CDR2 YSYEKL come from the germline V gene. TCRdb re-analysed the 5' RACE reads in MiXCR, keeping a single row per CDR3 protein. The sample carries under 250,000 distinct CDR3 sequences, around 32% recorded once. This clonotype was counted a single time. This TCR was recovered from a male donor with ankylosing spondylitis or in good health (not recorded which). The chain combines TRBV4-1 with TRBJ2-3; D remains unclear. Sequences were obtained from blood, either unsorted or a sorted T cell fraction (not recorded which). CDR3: CASSPIFGSGTDTQYF. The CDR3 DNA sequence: TGCGCCAGCAGCCCCATTTTCGGTAGTGGCACAGATACGCAGTATTTT.